These 27 T cell receptor beta chains were sequenced from one sample in a study of blood T cell repertoires in COVID-19. Measured with immunoSEQ multiplex PCR; TCRdb has only the in-frame clones, and not every one. The sample carries about 310,000 clones, around 90% recorded once. The sequencing sample was made of peripheral blood. All receptors come from a man between 65 and 85 years old with acute or convalescent COVID-19.

In regard to this clone: Other DNA sequences within the sample encode an identical CDR3. J is TRBJ2-5 and V is TRBV10-2; D might be TRBD2 (6 bases). Germline V gives CDR1 WSHSY, CDR2 SAAADI. Trimming took 1 base from V and 4 from J, leaving 7 bases between them. The CDR3 is 13 residues long. CDR3 in amino acids: CASSEWRGETQYF. The DNA for the CDR3 is TGCGCCAGCAGTGAGTGGCGGGGAGAGACCCAGTACTTC.

The V call is TRBV15, the J call TRBJ1-5; D gene uncertain. CDR3 size: 14 residues. The V end was cut by 6 bases, the J end by 2 bases, with 11 bases between. From germline, CDR1 is LNHNV and CDR2 YYDKDF (reference sequence). The CDR3 reads CATRRSQGNQPQHF. In DNA form, the CDR3 reads TGTGCCACCAGAAGGTCCCAGGGCAATCAGCCCCAGCATTTT.

The rearrangement joins TRBV14 to TRBJ1-6; no clear D gene. Trimming took off 3 bases at V and 8 bases at J, with 5 bases between the two ends. There are 12 residues in the CDR3. Per germline, CDR1 SGHDN and CDR2 FVKESK. The CDR3: CASSHPYSPLHF. The DNA for the CDR3 is TGTGCCAGCAGCCACCCATATTCACCCCTCCACTTT.

The chain recombines TRBV27 with TRBJ1-6, with D maybe TRBD1 (5 bases). CDR3 length equals 14 residues. From germline, CDR1 is MNHEY and CDR2 SMNVEV (reference sequence). Trimming pared 6 bases from V and 9 bases from J, leaving 15 bases between. The CDR3 is CASRDTRGISPLHF. The CDR3 region has the DNA TGTGCCAGCAGGGACACGCGCGGTATTTCACCCCTCCACTTT.

The chain recombines TRBV28 with TRBJ1-4; TRBD1 might be the D (5 bases). Germline V gives CDR1 MDHEN, CDR2 SYDVKM. Deletions cut 6 bases from V and 2 bases from J, with 13 bases between. This CDR3 contains 15 residues. Here the CDR3 reads CASSRLTVTNEKLFF. DNA of the CDR3: TGTGCCAGCAGCCGACTGACAGTTACTAATGAAAAACTGTTTTTT.

This chain joins TRBV27 and TRBJ2-1; 10 bases are a match to TRBD2. CDR1 and CDR2 (germline): MNHEY, SMNVEV (reference sequence). The CDR3 length is 15 residues. Unmatched junction bases numbered 12, after V lost 8 bases and J lost 8 bases. DNA of the CDR3: TGTGCCAGCGGGGAGCGGGGGGGAGGTTTGGATGAGCAGTTCTTC. Amino acid sequence: CASGERGGGLDEQFF.

The chain couples TRBV6-2 or TRBV6-3 to TRBJ2-2, with a weak D call TRBD1 (5 bases). Germline V CDR1 and CDR2: MNHEY, SVGEGT. CDR3 length: 16 residues. V dropped 0 bases and J dropped 8 bases, with 16 bases sitting between them. CDR3 amino acids: CASSYSSARVTGELFF. CDR3 DNA sequence: TGTGCCAGCAGTTACTCGTCGGCCAGGGTAACTGGGGAGCTGTTTTTT.

The chain combines TRBV28 with TRBJ1-6, with TRBD1 matching over 8 bases. The CDR3 sequence is 14 residues long. The trim removed 5 bases at V and 8 bases at J, leaving 5 bases unmatched. Germline V gene data show CDR1 as MDHEN and CDR2 as SYDVKM. The chain's CDR3 is CASSQLQGDSPLHF. CDR3 coding DNA: TGTGCCAGCAGTCAACTACAGGGGGATTCACCCCTCCACTTT.

The chain carries TRBV27 and TRBJ2-5; 9 bases map to TRBD1. The CDR3 covers 14 residues. V shed 8 bases, J shed 4 bases, and the junction held 8 bases outside the gene matches. Germline assignment: CDR1 MNHEY and CDR2 SMNVEV (reference sequence). This CDR3 is CASRYRGRGETQYF. CDR3 coding DNA: TGTGCCAGCCGTTACAGGGGGCGCGGAGAGACCCAGTACTTC.

The V and J genes are TRBV28 and TRBJ1-4; TRBD1 is a possible D gene (5 bases). V gave up 4 bases and J gave up 4 bases, with 16 bases separating them. The CDR3 totals 16 residues. Germline values: CDR1 MDHEN, CDR2 SYDVKM. CDR3 sequence reads: CASSSIQTAYNEKLFF. The CDR3 nucleotides are TGTGCCAGCAGTTCAATCCAGACAGCTTATAATGAAAAACTGTTTTTT. The full variable domain, in which reference TRBV28 and TRBJ1-4 provide the parts outside the CDR3, is DVKVTQSSRYLVKRTGEKVFLECVQDMDHENMFWYRQDPGLGLRLIYFSYDVKMKEKGDIPEGYSVSREKKERFSLILESASTNQTSMYLCASSSIQTAYNEKLFFGSGTQLSVL.

The chain employs TRBV19 and TRBJ2-1; possibly TRBD2 for D (6 bases). The V gene's germline CDR1 is LNHDA and CDR2 SQIVND (reference sequence). Trimming took off 5 bases at V and 3 bases at J, with 11 bases between the two ends. The CDR3 loop spans 14 amino acids. CDR3 DNA: TGTGCCAGTAGTGGTCGGGGGTACTACAATGAGCAGTTCTTC. This encodes CASSGRGYYNEQFF.

This clone was seen more than once but under ten times. V is TRBV3-1 (or the pseudogene TRBV3-2) and J is TRBJ2-1; 11 bases match TRBD2. CDR3 length: 15 amino acids. J was trimmed by 8 bases and V by 5 bases; bases with no gene match: 8. Per germline, CDR1 LGHDT and CDR2 YNNKEL (reference sequence). CDR3 protein: CASSYSGGAADEQFF. The DNA for the CDR3 is TGTGCCAGCAGCTATAGCGGGGGGGCCGCAGATGAGCAGTTCTTC.

The rearrangement uses TRBV4-1 and TRBJ2-1; 14 positions match TRBD2. V shed 1 base and J 0 bases; nucleotides not matched to a gene: 5. Germline CDR1 is MGHRA and CDR2 is YSYEKL. The CDR3 has 19 residues. DNA of the CDR3: TGCGCCAGCAGCCAAGGACTAGCGGGAGGGGGCCCCTCCTACAATGAGCAGTTCTTC. It translates to CASSQGLAGGGPSYNEQFF.

The chain employs TRBV15 and TRBJ2-2, with TRBD1 as a possible D gene (6 bases). Deletions cut 6 bases from V and 4 bases from J, with 9 bases between. Germline V gene lookup returns CDR1 LNHNV and CDR2 YYDKDF (reference sequence). The CDR3 loop spans 13 amino acids. The CDR3 region is CATRDSSTGELFF. For the CDR3, the DNA is TGTGCCACCAGGGACAGTAGCACCGGGGAGCTGTTTTTT.

This clone was found once. The chain links TRBV18 to TRBJ1-1; TRBD1 aligns across 7 bases. Germline V gene sequence: CDR1 KGHSH, CDR2 LQKENI. Germline trimming cut 0 bases from V and 1 base from J; bases unmatched to any gene: 11. The CDR3 covers 18 residues. The chain's CDR3 is CASSPPNIRTGANTEAFF. The CDR3 DNA sequence: TGTGCCAGCTCACCACCGAATATTAGGACAGGAGCGAACACTGAAGCTTTCTTT. Full variable domain (outside the CDR3, taken from reference TRBV18 and TRBJ1-1): NAGVMQNPRHLVRRRGQEARLRCSPMKGHSHVYWYRQLPEEGLKFMVYLQKENIIDESGMPKERFSAEFPKEGPSILRIQQVVRGDSAAYFCASSPPNIRTGANTEAFFGQGTRLTVV.

The V gene is TRBV28, the J gene TRBJ1-6, with a weak D call TRBD1 (5 bases). This CDR3 is built from 14 residues. V lost 2 bases and J lost 9, with 11 bases in between. Per germline, CDR1 MDHEN and CDR2 SYDVKM. DNA for the CDR3: TGTGCCAGCAGTTTAGTAGGGGTCGGTTCACCCCTCCACTTT. It is translated as CASSLVGVGSPLHF.

The chain has TRBV5-1 and TRBJ1-1, with D possibly matching TRBD1 (6 bases). The V and J ends lost 1 base and 2 bases respectively, with 15 bases between them. The CDR3 sequence is 16 residues long. The germline gives CDR1 SGHRS, CDR2 YFSETQ. In DNA form, the CDR3 reads TGCGCCAGCAGCTTGAATACAGGGTCCGTTAACACTGAAGCTTTCTTT. It specifies CASSLNTGSVNTEAFF.

This clone was seen once. The chain recombines TRBV7-9 with TRBJ2-2, with 13 bases fitting TRBD2. Germline V lookup: CDR1 SEHNR, CDR2 FQNEAQ (reference sequence). V lost 4 bases to trimming and J lost 4 bases; unmatched junction nucleotides: 3. The CDR3 has 16 amino acids. In DNA, the CDR3 is TGTGCCAGCAGCTGGACTAGCGGGAGTACCACCGGGGAGCTGTTTTTT. This sequence encodes CASSWTSGSTTGELFF.

V gene TRBV19 combines with J gene TRBJ2-3; D gene uncertain. The V gene's germline CDR1 is LNHDA and CDR2 SQIVND (reference sequence). This CDR3 comprises 13 residues. V lost 5 bases and J lost 6, with 12 bases in between. CDR3 sequence reads: CASSGLLADTQYF. In DNA, the CDR3 is TGTGCCAGTAGTGGGCTATTGGCTGATACGCAGTATTTT. The full variable domain, with the rest looked up from reference TRBV19 and TRBJ2-3, is DGGITQSPKYLFRKEGQNVTLSCEQNLNHDAMYWYRQDPGQGLRLIYYSQIVNDFQKGDIAEGYSVSREKKESFPLTVTSAQKNPTAFYLCASSGLLADTQYFGPGTRLTVL.

The chain links TRBV10-3 to TRBJ1-4; TRBD1 agrees at 10 bases. The J segment lost 8 bases and the V segment lost 4 bases, leaving 19 bases of the junction unmatched. The CDR3 sequence is 19 residues long. Germline V gene lookup returns CDR1 ENHRY and CDR2 SYGVKD. The chain's CDR3 is CAISAGTGVKGGQGEKLFF. CDR3 DNA sequence: TGTGCCATCAGTGCCGGGACAGGGGTTAAGGGGGGCCAAGGGGAAAAACTGTTTTTT.

The V call is TRBV7-2, the J call TRBJ2-1; D is uncertain. CDR1 SGHTA and CDR2 FQGNSA come from the germline V gene. Trimming cost V 2 bases and J 5 bases, with 7 bases left between them. This CDR3 has 13 residues. The DNA for the CDR3 is TGTGCCAGCAGCTTAACTAACGACAATGAGCAGTTCTTC. Its protein product is CASSLTNDNEQFF.

V and J are TRBV6-5 and TRBJ2-7; 10 nucleotides line up with TRBD1. Germline assignment: CDR1 MNHEY and CDR2 SVGAGI. This CDR3 has 15 amino acids. Trimming removed 4 bases from V and 4 bases from J; junction bases left unmatched: 7. The CDR3 is CASSSPTGGRYEQYF. The CDR3 nucleotides read TGTGCCAGCAGTTCCCCGACAGGGGGCAGGTACGAGCAGTACTTC.

The V gene is TRBV28, the J gene TRBJ1-2; no firm D call. The V end was cut by 2 bases, the J end by 7 bases, with 8 bases between. This CDR3 comprises 12 residues. CDR1 and CDR2 from the germline V gene are MDHEN and SYDVKM. The CDR3 reads CASSLGVPGYTF. The CDR3 DNA sequence: TGTGCCAGCAGTTTAGGAGTTCCTGGCTACACCTTC.

The CDR3 is CASSVGGGNGNEQFF. The DNA for the CDR3 is TGTGCCAGCAGCGTAGGCGGGGGAAACGGCAATGAGCAGTTCTTC. The rearrangement uses TRBV9 and TRBJ2-1; 7 nucleotides align to TRBD2. This CDR3 comprises 15 residues. V gave up 0 bases and J gave up 6 bases; unmatched junction bases: 6. Germline V lookup: CDR1 SGDLS, CDR2 YYNGEE.

This clone was observed a handful of times. The genes are TRBV11-2 and TRBJ1-1, with 8 bases that match TRBD1. V shed 4 bases and J 4 bases; nucleotides not matched to a gene: 5. The CDR3 sequence is 14 residues long. The germline V gene encodes CDR1 SGHAT and CDR2 FQNNGV. The DNA of the CDR3 is TGTGCCAGCAGCTCACAGGGGGTACGCACTGAAGCTTTCTTT. It codes for CASSSQGVRTEAFF.

This clone has a count of ten or more. The V and J genes are TRBV6-5 and TRBJ2-7; the match to TRBD1 covers 7 bases. Germline loops: CDR1 MNHEY, CDR2 SVGAGI. This CDR3 spans 13 amino acids. Trimming took 7 bases from V and 6 from J; bases not matched to a gene: 9. The CDR3 DNA reads TGTGCCAGCAACACAGGGGATTTCCTCGAGCAGTACTTC. Translating it yields CASNTGDFLEQYF.

This rearrangement joins TRBV18 to TRBJ2-7, with D tentatively TRBD1 (6 bases). Germline assignment: CDR1 KGHSH and CDR2 LQKENI. The CDR3 is made up of 14 amino acids. Trimming took 2 bases from V and 4 from J, leaving 12 bases between them. The DNA for the CDR3 is TGTGCCAGCTCACCATTTGCACAGGGTTACGAGCAGTACTTC. Protein: CASSPFAQGYEQYF.